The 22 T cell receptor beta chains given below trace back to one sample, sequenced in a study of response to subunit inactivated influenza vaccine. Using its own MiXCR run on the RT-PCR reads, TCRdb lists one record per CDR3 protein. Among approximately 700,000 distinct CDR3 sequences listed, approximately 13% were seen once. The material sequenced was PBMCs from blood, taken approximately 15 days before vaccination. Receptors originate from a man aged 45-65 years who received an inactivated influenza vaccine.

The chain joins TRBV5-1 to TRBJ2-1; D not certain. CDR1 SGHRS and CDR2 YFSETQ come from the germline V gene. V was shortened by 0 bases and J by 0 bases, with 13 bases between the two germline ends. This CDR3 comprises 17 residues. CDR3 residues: CASSLEWPASSYNEQFF. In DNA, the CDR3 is TGCGCCAGCAGCTTGGAGTGGCCCGCGAGCTCCTACAATGAGCAGTTCTTC.

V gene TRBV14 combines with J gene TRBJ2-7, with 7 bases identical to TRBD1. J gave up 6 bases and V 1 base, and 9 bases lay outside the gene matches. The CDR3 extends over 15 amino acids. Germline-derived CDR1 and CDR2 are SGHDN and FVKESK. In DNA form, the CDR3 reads TGTGCCAGCAGCCAAGTAATAACAGGGGCCTGCGAGCAGTACTTC. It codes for CASSQVITGACEQYF.

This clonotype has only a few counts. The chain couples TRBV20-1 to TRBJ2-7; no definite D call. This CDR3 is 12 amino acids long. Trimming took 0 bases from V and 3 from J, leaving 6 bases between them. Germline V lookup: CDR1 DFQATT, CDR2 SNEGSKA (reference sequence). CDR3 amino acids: CSARDSGYEQYF. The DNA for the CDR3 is TGCAGTGCTAGAGATTCCGGCTACGAGCAGTACTTC.

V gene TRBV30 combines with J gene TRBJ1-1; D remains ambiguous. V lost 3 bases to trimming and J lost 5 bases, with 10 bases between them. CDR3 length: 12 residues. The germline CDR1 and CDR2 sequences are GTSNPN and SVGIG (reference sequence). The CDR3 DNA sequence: TGTGCCTGGAGCATGGTATTGACTGAAGCTTTCTTT. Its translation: CAWSMVLTEAFF.

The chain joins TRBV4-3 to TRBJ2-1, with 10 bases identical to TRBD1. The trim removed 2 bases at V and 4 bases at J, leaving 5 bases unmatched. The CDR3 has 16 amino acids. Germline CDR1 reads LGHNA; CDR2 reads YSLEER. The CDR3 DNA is TGCGCCAGCAGCCAATCCTGGACAGGGGGTTACAATGAGCAGTTCTTC. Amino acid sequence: CASSQSWTGGYNEQFF.

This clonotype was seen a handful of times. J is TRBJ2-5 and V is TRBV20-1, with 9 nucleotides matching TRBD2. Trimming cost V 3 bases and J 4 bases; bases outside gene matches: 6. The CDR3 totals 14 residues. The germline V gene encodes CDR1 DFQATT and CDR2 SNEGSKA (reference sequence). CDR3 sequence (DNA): TGCAGTGCTAGGTTGGCTAGCGGGATAGAGACCCAGTACTTC. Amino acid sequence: CSARLASGIETQYF.

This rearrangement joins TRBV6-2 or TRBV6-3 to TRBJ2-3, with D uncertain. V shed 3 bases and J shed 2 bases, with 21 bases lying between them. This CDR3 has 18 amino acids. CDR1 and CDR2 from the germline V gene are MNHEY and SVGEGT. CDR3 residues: CASSYLSHQIEATDTQYF. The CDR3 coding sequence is TGTGCCAGCAGTTATCTGTCCCACCAAATAGAAGCCACAGATACGCAGTATTTT.

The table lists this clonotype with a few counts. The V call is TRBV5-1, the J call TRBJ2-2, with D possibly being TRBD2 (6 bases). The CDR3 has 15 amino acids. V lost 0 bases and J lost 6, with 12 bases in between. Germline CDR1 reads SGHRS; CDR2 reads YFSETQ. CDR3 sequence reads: CASSLGRLGSGELFF. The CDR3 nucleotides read TGCGCCAGCAGCTTGGGACGACTAGGCTCCGGGGAGCTGTTTTTT.

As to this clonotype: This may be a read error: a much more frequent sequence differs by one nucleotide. In DNA, the CDR3 is TGTGCCAGCATTTTCCAGCGGGGGCCCACGTACTTC. It specifies CASIFQRGPTYF. The gene calls are TRBV12-3 or TRBV12-4 and TRBJ2-5; 8 bases line up with TRBD2. Trimming at V came to 7 bases and at J to 13 bases, leaving 11 bases not matched to a gene. CDR3 length: 12 residues.

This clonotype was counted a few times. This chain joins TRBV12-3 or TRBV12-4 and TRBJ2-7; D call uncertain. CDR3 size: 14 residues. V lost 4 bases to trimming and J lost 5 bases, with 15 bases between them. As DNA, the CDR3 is TGTGCCAGCAGTTCGGTCCTCCCAAGTCACGAGCAGTACTTC. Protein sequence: CASSSVLPSHEQYF.

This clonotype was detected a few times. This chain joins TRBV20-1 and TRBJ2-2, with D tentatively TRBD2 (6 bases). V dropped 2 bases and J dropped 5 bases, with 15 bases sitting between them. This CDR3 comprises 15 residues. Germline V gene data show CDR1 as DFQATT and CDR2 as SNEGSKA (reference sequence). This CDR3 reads CSARMARGGTGELFF. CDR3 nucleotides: TGCAGTGCTAGAATGGCCAGAGGAGGGACCGGGGAGCTGTTTTTT.

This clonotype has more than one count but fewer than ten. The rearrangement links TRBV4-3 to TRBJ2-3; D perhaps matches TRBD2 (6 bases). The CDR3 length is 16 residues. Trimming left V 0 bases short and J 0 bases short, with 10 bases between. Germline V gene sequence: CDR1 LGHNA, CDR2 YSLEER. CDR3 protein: CASSQETGRSTDTQYF. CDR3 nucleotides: TGCGCCAGCAGCCAAGAAACGGGGAGGAGCACAGATACGCAGTATTTT.

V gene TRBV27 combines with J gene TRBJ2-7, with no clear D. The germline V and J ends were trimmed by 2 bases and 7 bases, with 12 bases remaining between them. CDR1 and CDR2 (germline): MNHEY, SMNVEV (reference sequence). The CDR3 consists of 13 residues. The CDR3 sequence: CASSLMPAIEQYF. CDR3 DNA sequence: TGTGCCAGCAGTTTAATGCCGGCTATAGAGCAGTACTTC.

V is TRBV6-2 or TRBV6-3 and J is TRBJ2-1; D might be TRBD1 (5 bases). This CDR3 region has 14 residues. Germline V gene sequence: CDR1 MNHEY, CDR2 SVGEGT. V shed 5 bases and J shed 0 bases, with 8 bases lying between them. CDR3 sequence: CASSPGRSYNEQFF. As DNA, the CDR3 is TGTGCCAGCAGTCCAGGGCGCTCCTACAATGAGCAGTTCTTC.

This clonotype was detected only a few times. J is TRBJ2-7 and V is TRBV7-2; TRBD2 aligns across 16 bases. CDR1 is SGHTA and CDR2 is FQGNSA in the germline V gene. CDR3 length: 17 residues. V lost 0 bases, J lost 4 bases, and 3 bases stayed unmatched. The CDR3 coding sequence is TGTGCCAGCAGCTTAGCAGGGACTAGCGGGGGGGCTTACGAGCAGTACTTC. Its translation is CASSLAGTSGGAYEQYF.

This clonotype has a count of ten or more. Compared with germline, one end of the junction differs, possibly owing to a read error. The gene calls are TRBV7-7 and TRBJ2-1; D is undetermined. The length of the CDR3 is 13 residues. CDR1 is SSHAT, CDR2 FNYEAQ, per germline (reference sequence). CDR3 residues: CASSYGQYNEQFF. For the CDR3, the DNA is TGTGCTAGCAGCTACGGGCAGTACAATGAGCAGTTCTTC.

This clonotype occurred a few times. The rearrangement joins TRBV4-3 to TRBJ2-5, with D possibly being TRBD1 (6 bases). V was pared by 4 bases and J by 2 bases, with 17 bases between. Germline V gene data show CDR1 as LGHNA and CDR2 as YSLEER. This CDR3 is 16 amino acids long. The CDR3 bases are TGCGCCAGCAGCCGGTACGTGGGGGCCGCTCAAGAGACCCAGTACTTC. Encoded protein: CASSRYVGAAQETQYF.

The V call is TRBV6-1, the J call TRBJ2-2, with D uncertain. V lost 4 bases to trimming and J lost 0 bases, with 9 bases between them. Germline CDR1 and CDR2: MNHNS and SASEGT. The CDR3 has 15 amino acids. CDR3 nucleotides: TGTGCCAGCAGTGGTTTCACGGCGAACACCGGGGAGCTGTTTTTT. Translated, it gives CASSGFTANTGELFF.

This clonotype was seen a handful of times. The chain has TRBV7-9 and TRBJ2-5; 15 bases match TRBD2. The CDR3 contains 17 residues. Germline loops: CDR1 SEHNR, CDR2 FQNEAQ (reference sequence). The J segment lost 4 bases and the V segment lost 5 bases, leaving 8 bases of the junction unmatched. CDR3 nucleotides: TGTGCCAGCAGCCCTCGGACTAGCGGGAGGGCCGGAGAGACCCAGTACTTC. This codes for CASSPRTSGRAGETQYF.

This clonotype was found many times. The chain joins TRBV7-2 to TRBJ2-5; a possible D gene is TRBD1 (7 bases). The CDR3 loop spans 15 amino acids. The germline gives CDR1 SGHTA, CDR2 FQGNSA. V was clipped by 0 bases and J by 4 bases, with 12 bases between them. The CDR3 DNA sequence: TGTGCCAGCAGCTTAGCGCAGGGGGGCGCAGAGACCCAGTACTTC. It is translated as CASSLAQGGAETQYF.

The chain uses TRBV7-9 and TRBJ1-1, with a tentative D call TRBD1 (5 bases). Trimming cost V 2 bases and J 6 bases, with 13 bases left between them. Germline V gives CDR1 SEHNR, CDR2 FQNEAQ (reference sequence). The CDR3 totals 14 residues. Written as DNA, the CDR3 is TGTGCCAGCAGCTTAACCCGGGACCTCGCTGAAGCTTTCTTT. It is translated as CASSLTRDLAEAFF.

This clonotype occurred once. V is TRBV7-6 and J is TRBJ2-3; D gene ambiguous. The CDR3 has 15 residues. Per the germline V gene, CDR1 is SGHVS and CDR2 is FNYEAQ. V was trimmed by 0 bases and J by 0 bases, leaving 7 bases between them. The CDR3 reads CASSLASASTDTQYF. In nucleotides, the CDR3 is TGTGCCAGCAGCTTAGCGTCGGCTAGCACAGATACGCAGTATTTT.